This T cell receptor (beta chain) was sequenced in a study of blood T cell repertoires in COVID-19. Looking at the study overall: Italy, Spain and the United States were the sources of the convalescent and acute COVID-19 samples. The cDNA or gDNA used as material had been derived from T cells, B-cell-depleted T cells, or PBMCs.

How the authors handled the data: By means of reference gene primer amplification, nucleated cell counts were estimated. Produced via immunoSEQ multiplex PCR; TCRdb's table is partial and in-frame only. The V and J calls and clone size are taken from that table; D and trimming were inferred from the DNA. The repertoire holds roughly 68,000 clones, roughly 88% seen once, with around 6% in the top ten. Per the germline V gene, CDR1 is SNHLY and CDR2 is FYNNEI. V lost 7 bases and J lost 3, with 7 bases in between. This CDR3 contains 11 residues. V is TRBV2 and J is TRBJ2-7; no reliable D call. Source material: peripheral blood. This sequence originates from a woman between 65 and 79 years old with acute or convalescent COVID-19. Written as DNA, the CDR3 is TGTGCCAGCAAATTGAGCTACGAGCAGTACTTC. Protein sequence: CASKLSYEQYF. Full variable domain (outside the CDR3, taken from reference TRBV2 and TRBJ2-7): EPEVTQTPSHQVTQMGQEVILRCVPISNHLYFYWYRQILGQKVEFLVSFYNNEISEKSEIFDDQFSVERPDGSNFTLKIRSTKLEDSAMYFCASKLSYEQYFGPGTRLTVT.